One sample yielded the 11 T cell receptor beta chains listed below, sequenced in a study of long-term antiretroviral therapy in people with HIV. They ran version v3.0 of the immunoSEQ assay at survey level. Generated by immunoSEQ multiplex PCR, the TCRdb table keeps only in-frame clones and is missing some. The table records about 24,000 clones, 81% of them present only once. Here the sequenced sample was unsorted PBMCs, taken at the start of antiretroviral therapy, before treatment. All receptors come from a woman aged 18-29 years with HIV.

This chain connects TRBV9 to TRBJ2-3; 10 bases agree with TRBD2. Germline V gene data show CDR1 as SGDLS and CDR2 as YYNGEE. This CDR3 has 16 amino acids. J lost 3 bases, V lost 0 bases, and 4 bases had no gene match. CDR3 sequence: CASSVDSSGSTDTQYF. The CDR3, as DNA: TGTGCCAGCAGCGTAGACTCTAGCGGGAGTACAGATACGCAGTATTTT.

This chain uses TRBV10-3 with TRBJ1-1; possibly TRBD1 for D (5 bases). Trimming took 5 bases from V and 2 from J, leaving 24 bases between them. The CDR3 is 18 residues long. CDR1 is ENHRY, CDR2 SYGVKD, per germline. The CDR3 spells CAISNTWGTVFVNTEAFF. CDR3 in DNA: TGTGCCATCAGTAACACTTGGGGGACCGTCTTCGTAAACACTGAAGCTTTCTTT.

This clone was picked up one time. The rearrangement uses TRBV2 and TRBJ2-7; no firm D call. Trimming cost V 3 bases and J 2 bases, with 8 bases left between them. The CDR3 is made up of 13 amino acids. Germline values: CDR1 SNHLY, CDR2 FYNNEI. The CDR3 spells CASSDRYTYEQYF. CDR3 nucleotides: TGTGCCAGCAGTGACAGGTATACCTACGAGCAGTACTTC.

This chain connects TRBV29-1 to TRBJ2-1, with 11 bases fitting TRBD2. This CDR3 is built from 15 residues. The V and J ends lost 2 bases and 6 bases, in that order; junction bases with no gene match: 6. Per germline, CDR1 SQVTM and CDR2 ANQGSEA. CDR3 bases: TGCAGCGTTGAATGGGGAACTAGCGGGGGCAATGAGCAGTTCTTC. Translating it yields CSVEWGTSGGNEQFF.

This clone was picked up a small number of times. The V call is TRBV29-1, the J call TRBJ1-5, with unresolved D. There are 13 residues in the CDR3. CDR1 and CDR2 from the germline V gene are SQVTM and ANQGSEA. Trimming took 3 bases from V and 2 from J, leaving 8 bases between them. Here the CDR3 DNA reads TGCAGCGTTGAGGTCTGTCGCAATCAGCCCCAGCATTTT. Protein: CSVEVCRNQPQHF.

The chain has TRBV15 and TRBJ1-1; possible D gene TRBD1, 6 bases. Germline V gene sequence: CDR1 LNHNV, CDR2 YYDKDF (reference sequence). This CDR3 has 13 amino acids. With 0 bases removed from V and 5 bases from J, the gap between germline ends came to 7 bases. The CDR3 region is CATSRDRGTEAFF. CDR3 DNA sequence: TGTGCCACCAGCAGAGATAGGGGGACTGAAGCTTTCTTT.

In this sample, this clone turned up a few times. V usage is TRBV5-3 and J usage is TRBJ2-7; D is perhaps TRBD1 (7 bases). TRBV5-3 is an open reading frame whose function is uncertain. Trimming shortened V by 4 bases and J by 5 bases, and 16 bases separated the two germline ends. This CDR3 comprises 14 residues. The DNA for the CDR3 is TGTGCCAGAAGCCTCCCAGGGGGGATCCACGAGCAGTACTTC. It encodes CARSLPGGIHEQYF.

This clone was detected only a few times. The gene calls are TRBV5-6 and TRBJ2-2; D gene unclear. The CDR3 has 16 residues. V was cut by 4 bases and J by 4 bases, with 17 bases left in between. Germline CDR1 reads SGHDT; CDR2 reads YYEEEE. CDR3 DNA: TGTGCCAGCAGCCCATGGGTCGTACAGCGCACCGGGGAGCTGTTTTTT. Translation: CASSPWVVQRTGELFF. The whole variable domain, filled in from reference TRBV5-6 and TRBJ2-2, reads DAGVTQSPTHLIKTRGQQVTLRCSPKSGHDTVSWYQQALGQGPQFIFQYYEEEERQRGNFPDRFSGHQFPNYSSELNVNALLLGDSALYLCASSPWVVQRTGELFFGEGSRLTVL.

The chain uses TRBV5-1 and TRBJ2-5; the D gene is possibly TRBD2 (7 bases). The CDR3 runs to 14 residues. Germline CDR1 and CDR2: SGHRS and YFSETQ. The V end lost 4 bases, the J end lost 2 bases, and 12 bases lay between the germline ends. In DNA form, the CDR3 reads TGCGCCAGCAGCAGTGGGGGGGCTCAAGAGACCCAGTACTTC. Its protein is CASSSGGAQETQYF.

This chain connects TRBV9 to TRBJ1-2; 9 positions match TRBD1. The CDR3 loop spans 13 amino acids. In germline, CDR1 is SGDLS, CDR2 YYNGEE. Unmatched junction bases numbered 6, after V lost 4 bases and J lost 8 bases. The CDR3 here is CASSLQGAEGYTF. In DNA form, the CDR3 reads TGTGCCAGCAGCCTACAGGGGGCGGAAGGCTACACCTTC.

The chain joins TRBV2 to TRBJ1-5; possible D gene TRBD1, 5 bases. CDR1 is SNHLY and CDR2 is FYNNEI in the germline V gene. Deletions cut 4 bases from V and 7 bases from J, with 17 bases between. This CDR3 contains 15 residues. CDR3 region: CASSGTSGGYQPQHF. CDR3 bases: TGTGCCAGCAGTGGGACCTCTGGGGGGTACCAGCCCCAGCATTTT.